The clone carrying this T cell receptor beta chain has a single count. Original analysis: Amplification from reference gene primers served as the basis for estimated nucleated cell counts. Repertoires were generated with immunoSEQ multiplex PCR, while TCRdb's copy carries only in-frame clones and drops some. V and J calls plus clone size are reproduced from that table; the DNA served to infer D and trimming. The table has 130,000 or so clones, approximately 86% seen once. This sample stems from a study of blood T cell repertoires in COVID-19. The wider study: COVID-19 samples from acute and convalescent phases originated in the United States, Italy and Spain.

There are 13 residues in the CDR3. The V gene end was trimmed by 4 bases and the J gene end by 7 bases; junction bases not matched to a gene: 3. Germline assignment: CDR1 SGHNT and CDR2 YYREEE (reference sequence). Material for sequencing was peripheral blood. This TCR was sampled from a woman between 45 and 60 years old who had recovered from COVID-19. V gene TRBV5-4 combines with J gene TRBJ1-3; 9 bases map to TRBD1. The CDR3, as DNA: TGTGCCAGCAGCGTTGACAGGGGGAACACCATATATTTT. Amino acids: CASSVDRGNTIYF.